This TCR beta chain came from a study of blood T cell repertoires in COVID-19. The overall study: The study drew acute and convalescent COVID-19 samples from the United States, Italy and Spain. Nucleic acid was either cDNA or gDNA, and it came from T cells, B-cell-depleted T cells, or PBMCs.

While infection was still active, Seattle patients were enrolled and then followed longitudinally. Authors' methods: Estimates of nucleated cell counts were drawn from the amplification of reference gene primers. Clones were read by immunoSEQ multiplex PCR, and TCRdb kept only the in-frame ones, dropping some. V and J calls and clone size are given by that table; D and trimming were obtained from the DNA. This sample has about 160,000 clones, with 65% to 90% found just once. From germline, CDR1 is SGHNT and CDR2 YYREEE (reference sequence). V shed 4 bases, J shed 7 bases, and the junction held 5 bases outside the gene matches. The CDR3 loop spans 14 amino acids. This clone was counted between two and nine times.

Sequences were obtained from peripheral blood. This TCR was sampled from a woman between 40 and 55 years old with COVID-19, enrolled during active disease. The rearrangement links TRBV5-4 to TRBJ2-1, with TRBD2 identical over 10 bases. The CDR3 spells CASSGASGSNEQFF. CDR3 DNA sequence: TGTGCCAGCAGCGGCGCTAGCGGGAGTAATGAGCAGTTCTTC.